The next 17 T cell receptor beta chains were all read from a single sample in a study of CD8+ T cells in alopecia areata. Following RNA extraction, reverse transcription yielded cDNA that acted as the sequencing template. TCRdb's table, derived via immunoSEQ multiplex PCR, lists solely in-frame clones and lacks some. The data contain about 160,000 clones, about three fifths of them singletons. Treatment meaning: oral pan-JAK inhibitor, 5-10 mg twice daily. Sequences were derived from CD4+ T cells sorted from blood, sampled at week 4, from a patient treated with tofacitinib. The origin of the receptors is a human donor with alopecia areata.

This chain links TRBV29-1 with TRBJ1-1; no definite D call. Trimming stripped 4 bases from V and 3 bases from J, with 6 bases between. Germline V lookup: CDR1 SQVTM, CDR2 ANQGSEA. The CDR3 runs to 11 residues. The CDR3 reads CSVGRHTEAFF. The DNA for the CDR3 is TGCAGCGTTGGTAGGCACACTGAAGCTTTCTTT.

The rearrangement joins TRBV5-1 to TRBJ2-2; D not resolved. Germline CDR1 and CDR2: SGHRS and YFSETQ. The CDR3 has 15 residues. Trimming cost V 6 bases and J 1 base, with 13 bases left between them. CDR3 amino acids: CASNSGNRNTGELFF. In DNA form, the CDR3 reads TGCGCCAGCAATTCTGGGAACAGGAACACCGGGGAGCTGTTTTTT. Filled out from reference TRBV5-1 and TRBJ2-2, the complete variable domain reads KAGVTQTPRYLIKTRGQQVTLSCSPISGHRSVSWYQQTPGQGLQFLFEYFSETQRNKGNFPGRFSGRQFSNSRSEMNVSTLELGDSALYLCASNSGNRNTGELFFGEGSRLTVL.

This clone was seen only a few times. CDR3 sequence (DNA): TGTGCCAGCAGCCGGGACTTCACAGATACGCAGTATTTT. Amino acids: CASSRDFTDTQYF. The rearrangement links TRBV7-9 to TRBJ2-3, with D maybe TRBD2 (6 bases). V was cut by 5 bases and J by 2 bases, with 8 bases left in between. Germline CDR1 and CDR2: SEHNR and FQNEAQ (reference sequence). The CDR3 totals 13 residues.

This chain joins TRBV30 and TRBJ2-6; TRBD1 agrees at 8 bases. The length of the CDR3 is 17 residues. Germline CDR1 and CDR2: GTSNPN and SVGIG (reference sequence). V lost 1 base and J lost 0; bases outside the gene matches: 5. CDR3 sequence reads: CAWSGQGAISGANVLTF. The CDR3 DNA is TGTGCCTGGAGTGGGCAGGGGGCTATCTCTGGGGCCAACGTCCTGACTTTC. The whole variable domain, filled in from reference TRBV30 and TRBJ2-6, reads SQTIHQWPATLVQPVGSPLSLECTVEGTSNPNLYWYRQAAGRGLQLLFYSVGIGQISSEVPQNLSASRPQDRQFILSSKKLLLSDSGFYLCAWSGQGAISGANVLTFGAGSRLTVL.

This sequence joins TRBV19 and TRBJ2-3; possibly TRBD2 for D (6 bases). V was cut by 6 bases and J by 2 bases, with 15 bases left in between. This CDR3 is built from 15 residues. Germline assignment: CDR1 LNHDA and CDR2 SQIVND (reference sequence). Written as DNA, the CDR3 is TGTGCCAGTAGGGGACGACGGGGGAACACAGATACGCAGTATTTT. Translating gives CASRGRRGNTDTQYF. The full variable domain, rest sourced from reference TRBV19 and TRBJ2-3, is DGGITQSPKYLFRKEGQNVTLSCEQNLNHDAMYWYRQDPGQGLRLIYYSQIVNDFQKGDIAEGYSVSREKKESFPLTVTSAQKNPTAFYLCASRGRRGNTDTQYFGPGTRLTVL.

V and J are TRBV30 and TRBJ1-2; a possible D gene is TRBD1 (5 bases). With 5 bases removed from V and 4 bases from J, the gap between germline ends came to 8 bases. The germline gives CDR1 GTSNPN, CDR2 SVGIG (reference sequence). This CDR3 is 11 amino acids long. The CDR3 spells CAWDRSYGYTF. Written as DNA, the CDR3 is TGTGCCTGGGACAGAAGCTATGGCTACACCTTC. Together with reference TRBV30 and TRBJ1-2, the CDR3 gives the full variable domain: SQTIHQWPATLVQPVGSPLSLECTVEGTSNPNLYWYRQAAGRGLQLLFYSVGIGQISSEVPQNLSASRPQDRQFILSSKKLLLSDSGFYLCAWDRSYGYTFGSGTRLTVV.

This clone came up once. The V and J genes are TRBV10-3 and TRBJ1-1; D is perhaps TRBD1 (6 bases). Germline V gene lookup returns CDR1 ENHRY and CDR2 SYGVKD. V lost 9 bases to trimming and J lost 3 bases, with 20 bases between them. There are 15 residues in the CDR3. The CDR3 region has the DNA TGTGCCATATCTTCCAGGGGTGGAACTGACACTGAAGCTTTCTTT. Amino acids: CAISSRGGTDTEAFF.

The chain links TRBV5-1 to TRBJ1-5, with a tentative D call TRBD1 (5 bases). V lost 0 bases and J lost 4, with 11 bases in between. The V gene's germline CDR1 is SGHRS and CDR2 YFSETQ. The CDR3 totals 15 residues. The CDR3 loop is CASSLDLAGNQPQHF. CDR3 nucleotide sequence: TGCGCCAGCAGCTTGGATTTGGCAGGGAATCAGCCCCAGCATTTT.

The gene calls are TRBV30 and TRBJ1-5; TRBD1 aligns across 8 bases. The CDR3 is made up of 13 amino acids. Germline loops: CDR1 GTSNPN, CDR2 SVGIG (reference sequence). V was clipped by 1 base and J by 5 bases; unmatched bases: 1. CDR3: CAWSGTGHQPQHF. CDR3 nucleotides: TGTGCCTGGAGTGGGACAGGGCATCAGCCCCAGCATTTT.

The chain employs TRBV7-2 and TRBJ1-6; D not resolved. The V end was cut by 3 bases, the J end by 4 bases, with 1 base between. The CDR3 covers 12 residues. Germline V gives CDR1 SGHTA, CDR2 FQGNSA. CDR3 region: CASSLYNSPLHF. CDR3 in DNA: TGTGCCAGCAGCTTGTATAATTCACCCCTCCACTTT.

The chain links TRBV7-9 to TRBJ2-5, with D uncertain. The ends were cut back, 5 bases at V and 2 bases at J, with 12 bases in the middle. The CDR3 contains 14 residues. Germline CDR1 reads SEHNR; CDR2 reads FQNEAQ (reference sequence). CDR3 nucleotide sequence: TGTGCCAGCAGCACCCACTTGCCACAAGAGACCCAGTACTTC. Protein sequence: CASSTHLPQETQYF.

This clone was observed a few times. This rearrangement joins TRBV5-4 to TRBJ2-5; TRBD2 might be the D (6 bases). Germline V gene sequence: CDR1 SGHNT, CDR2 YYREEE (reference sequence). This CDR3 is built from 15 residues. Trimming removed 0 bases from V and 5 bases from J, with 14 bases in between. As DNA, the CDR3 is TGTGCCAGCAGCTTGGTTCGCGGGAAGGAGGAGACCCAGTACTTC. Translation: CASSLVRGKEETQYF.

Of note for this clone: Other DNA sequences in this sample translate to the same CDR3. The rearrangement links TRBV29-1 to TRBJ2-5; D call uncertain. The V end was cut by 2 bases, the J end by 4 bases, with 5 bases between. The germline gives CDR1 SQVTM, CDR2 ANQGSEA. The CDR3 is 11 residues long. CDR3 residues: CSVELGETQYF. Written as DNA, the CDR3 is TGCAGCGTTGAACTAGGAGAGACCCAGTACTTC.

The chain has TRBV19 and TRBJ1-1; D is ambiguous. The CDR3 length is 14 residues. V was clipped by 4 bases and J by 1 base, with 10 bases between them. CDR1 LNHDA and CDR2 SQIVND come from the germline V gene (reference sequence). DNA for the CDR3: TGTGCCAGTAGTACAGGCAGGAAGAACACTGAAGCTTTCTTT. This sequence encodes CASSTGRKNTEAFF.

The J gene is TRBJ1-1, the V gene TRBV29-1; 7 bases agree with TRBD1. The junction had 7 bases not matched to a gene; V was cut back by 7 bases and J by 2 bases. From germline, CDR1 is SQVTM and CDR2 ANQGSEA. The CDR3 covers 13 residues. This chain's CDR3 is CSAVGQENTEAFF. The CDR3 DNA reads TGCAGCGCCGTAGGACAGGAAAACACTGAAGCTTTCTTT.

Only a few counts were recorded for this clone. The chain is built from TRBV30 and TRBJ2-2, with D tentatively TRBD2 (5 bases). Per germline, CDR1 GTSNPN and CDR2 SVGIG (reference sequence). Trimming took 8 bases from V and 0 from J, leaving 13 bases between them. The CDR3 spans 14 residues. As DNA, the CDR3 is TGTGCCGGTCGGCGGGTATCGAACACCGGGGAGCTGTTTTTT. As protein: CAGRRVSNTGELFF.

The chain joins TRBV30 to TRBJ1-6, with a tentative D call TRBD1 (6 bases). V was pared by 0 bases and J by 8 bases, with 11 bases between. Germline V lookup: CDR1 GTSNPN, CDR2 SVGIG (reference sequence). The CDR3 loop spans 14 amino acids. CDR3 sequence (DNA): TGTGCCTGGAGTGTAACACAGGGCGATTCACCCCTCCACTTT. As protein: CAWSVTQGDSPLHF.